The 23 T cell receptor beta chains reported below all come from one sample, sequenced in a study of cytomegalovirus exposure and HLA in healthy donors. It was with 60 Vbeta and 13 Jbeta primers that the PCR ran. Sequencing used immunoSEQ multiplex PCR; TCRdb keeps in-frame clones, though not all of them. The sample carries about 130,000 clones, about 83% recorded once. Sequencing used PBMCs. Source of these receptors: a girl aged 2 to 10 in good health and CMV-seronegative.

The chain carries TRBV29-1 and TRBJ1-2; D call uncertain. The CDR3 is 13 residues long. CDR1 and CDR2 from the germline V gene are SQVTM and ANQGSEA. Trimming took off 3 bases at V and 4 bases at J, with 12 bases between the two ends. In DNA form, the CDR3 reads TGCAGCGTTGAGTTGGAGGTTAGCTATGGCTACACCTTC. Protein: CSVELEVSYGYTF.

The chain is built from TRBV29-1 and TRBJ1-2; D gene ambiguous. From germline, CDR1 is SQVTM and CDR2 ANQGSEA. This CDR3 contains 15 residues. V shed 3 bases and J shed 6 bases, with 20 bases lying between them. In nucleotides, the CDR3 is TGCAGCGTTGAGGAAATAATGGAGGGAAGGCATGGCTACACCTTC. Translation: CSVEEIMEGRHGYTF.

This rearrangement joins TRBV7-2 to TRBJ2-6, with a possible D match to TRBD1 (5 bases). The CDR3 covers 15 residues. Trimming removed 5 bases from V and 0 bases from J, with 8 bases in between. Germline V gene sequence: CDR1 SGHTA, CDR2 FQGNSA. In nucleotides, the CDR3 is TGTGCCAGCAGCACAGACAGCTCTGGGGCCAACGTCCTGACTTTC. Protein product: CASSTDSSGANVLTF.

The chain carries TRBV4-1 and TRBJ2-7, with 9 nucleotides matching TRBD2. CDR1 MGHRA and CDR2 YSYEKL come from the germline V gene. V shed 1 base, J shed 2 bases, and the junction held 9 bases outside the gene matches. The CDR3 contains 17 residues. CDR3 region: CASSQVISGREPYEQYF. The CDR3 nucleotides read TGCGCCAGCAGCCAAGTTATTAGCGGGAGAGAGCCCTACGAGCAGTACTTC.

This chain links TRBV5-6 with TRBJ2-1; the match to TRBD2 covers 8 bases. Germline CDR1 SGHDT, CDR2 YYEEEE. The CDR3 spans 13 residues. Trimming cost V 2 bases and J 6 bases; bases outside gene matches: 1. The DNA for the CDR3 is TGTGCCAGCAGCTTCGGGACTAGCAATGAGCAGTTCTTC. This gives the protein CASSFGTSNEQFF.

The genes are TRBV7-3 and TRBJ2-3; TRBD2 matches 7 bases. CDR3 length: 19 residues. CDR1 SGHTA and CDR2 FQGTGA come from the germline V gene. Unmatched junction bases numbered 13, after V lost 0 bases and J lost 1 base. CDR3 coding DNA: TGTGCCAGCAGCTTAACTCTAGGTGGGGGGGGAAGGCGCACAGATACGCAGTATTTT. This translates into CASSLTLGGGGRRTDTQYF.

This clone was counted a few times. CDR3 amino acids: CASVNPGGLYNEQFF. Written as DNA, the CDR3 is TGTGCCAGTGTTAACCCAGGGGGACTTTACAATGAGCAGTTCTTC. The chain couples TRBV19 to TRBJ2-1, with D possibly TRBD1 on 7 matching bases. Trimming shortened V by 8 bases and J by 4 bases, and 18 bases separated the two germline ends. This CDR3 is built from 15 residues. In germline, CDR1 is LNHDA, CDR2 SQIVND (reference sequence).

This clone was found once. The CDR3, as DNA: TGTGCCAGCGAGGGACTAGCGATGTACAATGAGCAGTTCTTC. It encodes CASEGLAMYNEQFF. The chain has TRBV28 and TRBJ2-1; TRBD2 matches 10 bases. J gave up 4 bases and V 8 bases, and 5 bases lay outside the gene matches. The germline V gene has CDR1 MDHEN and CDR2 SYDVKM. The CDR3 is 14 residues long. The whole variable domain, remainder taken from reference TRBV28 and TRBJ2-1, is DVKVTQSSRYLVKRTGEKVFLECVQDMDHENMFWYRQDPGLGLRLIYFSYDVKMKEKGDIPEGYSVSREKKERFSLILESASTNQTSMYLCASEGLAMYNEQFFGPGTRLTVL.

The gene calls are TRBV5-4 and TRBJ1-2; 11 nucleotides match TRBD1. The CDR3 is 13 amino acids. The germline CDR1 and CDR2 sequences are SGHNT and YYREEE (reference sequence). Germline trimming cut 4 bases from V and 8 bases from J; bases unmatched to any gene: 4. CDR3 DNA sequence: TGTGCCAGCAGCCAGGACAGGGGGCCCGGCTACACCTTC. It codes for CASSQDRGPGYTF.

This clone was detected only a few times. This rearrangement joins TRBV19 to TRBJ2-7; perhaps TRBD1 as D (6 bases). The germline V gene encodes CDR1 LNHDA and CDR2 SQIVND (reference sequence). This CDR3 comprises 16 residues. Trimming pared 0 bases from V and 3 bases from J, leaving 15 bases between. The CDR3 region has the DNA TGTGCCAGTAGTATAGATCTTATGGGACACGGCTACGAGCAGTACTTC. The encoded protein is CASSIDLMGHGYEQYF.

This rearrangement joins TRBV6-5 to TRBJ1-5; TRBD1 might be the D (6 bases). V was clipped by 4 bases and J by 10 bases, with 8 bases between them. Germline V lookup: CDR1 MNHEY, CDR2 SVGAGI. The length of the CDR3 is 11 residues. The CDR3 DNA sequence: TGTGCCAGCAGTTCTGGGGGCCCCCAGCATTTT. Encoded protein: CASSSGGPQHF.

Note on this clone: The conserved phenylalanine or tryptophan normally closing the CDR3 is absent here, so this likely arose from a read error. The DNA is left out, because the CDR3 cannot be placed on it with certainty; the CDR3 is given as TCRdb lists it. This chain uses TRBV5-6 with TRBJ1-1; the table calls TRBD1, which could not be checked here. The CDR3 contains 14 residues when both ends are counted. Germline-derived CDR1 and CDR2 are SGHDT and YYEEEE. The CDR3 here is CASSLYNGAVVWAG.

In this sample, this clone turned up once. Other DNA sequences of this sample code for an identical CDR3. V and J are TRBV27 and TRBJ2-3; maybe TRBD1 (6 bases). CDR1 MNHEY and CDR2 SMNVEV come from the germline V gene (reference sequence). V was cut by 4 bases and J by 5 bases, with 13 bases left in between. The CDR3 has 14 residues. The CDR3: CASSSRQAGDTQYF. The DNA for the CDR3 is TGTGCCAGCAGTTCCCGACAGGCTGGAGATACGCAGTATTTT.

The rearrangement links TRBV6-5 to TRBJ2-1; 13 positions match TRBD2. The length of the CDR3 is 15 residues. Germline CDR1 reads MNHEY; CDR2 reads SVGAGI. V lost 2 bases and J lost 5; bases outside the gene matches: 0. CDR3: CASSYGTSGDNEQFF. CDR3 DNA sequence: TGTGCCAGCAGTTACGGGACTAGCGGGGACAATGAGCAGTTCTTC.

The chain combines TRBV30 with TRBJ2-3, with D perhaps matching TRBD2 (5 bases). The germline V and J ends were trimmed by 0 bases and 0 bases, with 16 bases remaining between them. This CDR3 has 17 amino acids. CDR1 GTSNPN and CDR2 SVGIG come from the germline V gene (reference sequence). CDR3 sequence: CAWSVASGTRSTDTQYF. The CDR3 bases are TGTGCCTGGAGTGTAGCCTCGGGAACTCGAAGCACAGATACGCAGTATTTT.

This sequence joins TRBV5-1 and TRBJ2-1; 9 nucleotides align to TRBD1. This CDR3 spans 19 amino acids. Germline CDR1 reads SGHRS; CDR2 reads YFSETQ. Trimming at V came to 3 bases and at J to 0 bases, leaving 13 bases not matched to a gene. CDR3 sequence: CASSSPTGGGRNSYNEQFF. The CDR3 DNA follows: TGCGCCAGCAGCTCGCCCACAGGGGGCGGACGGAACTCCTACAATGAGCAGTTCTTC.

This sequence joins TRBV7-9 and TRBJ2-7; 11 positions match TRBD2. Trimming cost V 5 bases and J 4 bases; bases outside gene matches: 10. The CDR3 totals 16 residues. CDR1 and CDR2 from the germline V gene are SEHNR and FQNEAQ (reference sequence). CDR3 DNA: TGTGCCAGCAGCGCTGAGACTAGCGGGGTCGGGTACGAGCAGTACTTC. It encodes CASSAETSGVGYEQYF. The full variable domain, in which reference TRBV7-9 and TRBJ2-7 provide the parts outside the CDR3, is DTGVSQNPRHKITKRGQNVTFRCDPISEHNRLYWYRQTLGQGPEFLTYFQNEAQLEKSRLLSDRFSAERPKGSFSTLEIQRTEQGDSAMYLCASSAETSGVGYEQYFGPGTRLTVT.

The genes are TRBV30 and TRBJ2-1; no firm D call. Trimming took off 0 bases at V and 5 bases at J, with 5 bases between the two ends. CDR3 length: 12 amino acids. CDR1 and CDR2 (germline): GTSNPN, SVGIG (reference sequence). CDR3: CAWSVVNNEQFF. Written as DNA, the CDR3 is TGTGCCTGGAGTGTTGTTAACAATGAGCAGTTCTTC. The full variable domain, with the rest looked up from reference TRBV30 and TRBJ2-1, is SQTIHQWPATLVQPVGSPLSLECTVEGTSNPNLYWYRQAAGRGLQLLFYSVGIGQISSEVPQNLSASRPQDRQFILSSKKLLLSDSGFYLCAWSVVNNEQFFGPGTRLTVL.

Only a few counts were recorded for this clone. The gene calls are TRBV4-1 and TRBJ2-1, with 7 bases fitting TRBD2. This CDR3 is 14 amino acids long. CDR1 and CDR2 from the germline V gene are MGHRA and YSYEKL. V shed 6 bases, J shed 5 bases, and the junction held 7 bases outside the gene matches. The CDR3 sequence: CASRLTSAHNEQFF. CDR3 coding DNA: TGCGCCAGCAGATTAACTAGCGCCCACAATGAGCAGTTCTTC.

The V and J genes are TRBV30 and TRBJ2-1, with 8 bases that match TRBD2. Germline loops: CDR1 GTSNPN, CDR2 SVGIG (reference sequence). V dropped 1 base and J dropped 4; count of bases not matched to a gene: 6. The CDR3 runs 15 residues. Written as DNA, the CDR3 is TGTGCCTGGAGTGGAAGCGGGAGTATTTACAATGAGCAGTTCTTC. It specifies CAWSGSGSIYNEQFF. Full variable domain (remainder filled in from reference TRBV30 and TRBJ2-1): SQTIHQWPATLVQPVGSPLSLECTVEGTSNPNLYWYRQAAGRGLQLLFYSVGIGQISSEVPQNLSASRPQDRQFILSSKKLLLSDSGFYLCAWSGSGSIYNEQFFGPGTRLTVL.

This clone was counted once. V gene TRBV9 combines with J gene TRBJ2-2; 10 positions agree with TRBD2. Germline CDR1 reads SGDLS; CDR2 reads YYNGEE. The CDR3 runs 16 residues. Trimming cost V 3 bases and J 2 bases; bases outside gene matches: 4. CDR3 in amino acids: CASSASLAGNTGELFF. CDR3 DNA: TGTGCCAGCAGCGCGTCACTAGCGGGAAACACCGGGGAGCTGTTTTTT.

The J gene is TRBJ1-2, the V gene TRBV30; D might be TRBD1 (5 bases). CDR3 length: 15 amino acids. Germline V gene sequence: CDR1 GTSNPN, CDR2 SVGIG (reference sequence). The V and J ends lost 8 bases and 4 bases respectively, with 23 bases between them. Written as DNA, the CDR3 is TGTGCCCACTTTGGGGGAAGGAGGGAGGCCTATGGCTACACCTTC. Amino acids: CAHFGGRREAYGYTF.

This chain links TRBV30 with TRBJ1-5; D might be TRBD1 (5 bases). V was trimmed by 4 bases and J by 0 bases, leaving 10 bases between them. CDR1 GTSNPN and CDR2 SVGIG come from the germline V gene (reference sequence). The CDR3 runs to 14 residues. The CDR3 spells CAWNGGNSNQPQHF. CDR3 nucleotide sequence: TGTGCCTGGAACGGGGGTAATAGCAATCAGCCCCAGCATTTT. The whole variable domain, filled in from reference TRBV30 and TRBJ1-5, reads SQTIHQWPATLVQPVGSPLSLECTVEGTSNPNLYWYRQAAGRGLQLLFYSVGIGQISSEVPQNLSASRPQDRQFILSSKKLLLSDSGFYLCAWNGGNSNQPQHFGDGTRLSIL.